The present TCR beta chain was sequenced within a study of identical twins. The study's findings and limits: The same donors were not followed; conclusions instead depended on cross-sectional statistical analysis. The abundant beta clonotypes from cord blood had fewer insertions, and memory repertoires had none of this.

Template switching (which added a universal primer site) was used, and cDNA carried unique molecular identifiers. Via MiXCR, TCRdb re-called the 5' RACE reads, giving one row per CDR3 protein. The sample consists of roughly 720,000 distinct CDR3 sequences, about 20% of them appearing once. Ten or more counts support this clonotype. Antigen specificity is unknown. CDR3 length: 17 residues. Germline assignment: CDR1 LNHNV and CDR2 YYDKDF (reference sequence). V dropped 3 bases and J dropped 4; count of bases not matched to a gene: 11. The sample was also linked to a second study, of T cells expressing NK-cell markers. That source adds: The study found dominant NKG2C+ clonotypes at roughly 1.0-7.5% of CD8+ T cells in 5 or 6 donors.

This receptor was taken from a woman under 30 in good health. The sequenced sample was PBMCs. This chain uses TRBV15 with TRBJ2-5; 10 nucleotides align to TRBD2. The CDR3 sequence is CATSSLIAGGLIETQYF. The CDR3 coding sequence is TGTGCCACCAGCAGCTTGATAGCGGGGGGCTTAATAGAGACCCAGTACTTC. Based on the CDR3 plus reference TRBV15 and TRBJ2-5, the full variable domain is DAMVIQNPRYQVTQFGKPVTLSCSQTLNHNVMYWYQQKSSQAPKLLFHYYDKDFNNEADTPDNFQSRRPNTSFCFLDIRSPGLGDTAMYLCATSSLIAGGLIETQYFGPGTRLLVL.